The clone carrying this TCR beta chain appeared a few times. The data were obtained in a study of identical twins. TCRdb fed the 5' RACE reads into MiXCR, producing one record per CDR3 protein. The sample gives about 210,000 distinct CDR3 sequences, around 9.6% of which show up once; roughly 5% is in the top ten. The CDR3 is 14 amino acids. CDR1 is LGHDT and CDR2 is YNNKEL in the germline V gene (reference sequence). V was clipped by 1 base and J by 2 bases, with 9 bases between them. The chain is built from TRBV3-1 and TRBJ2-7; D call uncertain. Sequenced input: memory (CD45RO+) T cells sorted from blood. The TCR sequence derives from a woman aged 18-29 years in good health. Written as DNA, the CDR3 is TGTGCCAGCAGCCAAGCCAGCGTAGCCTACGAGCAGTACTTC. It yields the protein CASSQASVAYEQYF.